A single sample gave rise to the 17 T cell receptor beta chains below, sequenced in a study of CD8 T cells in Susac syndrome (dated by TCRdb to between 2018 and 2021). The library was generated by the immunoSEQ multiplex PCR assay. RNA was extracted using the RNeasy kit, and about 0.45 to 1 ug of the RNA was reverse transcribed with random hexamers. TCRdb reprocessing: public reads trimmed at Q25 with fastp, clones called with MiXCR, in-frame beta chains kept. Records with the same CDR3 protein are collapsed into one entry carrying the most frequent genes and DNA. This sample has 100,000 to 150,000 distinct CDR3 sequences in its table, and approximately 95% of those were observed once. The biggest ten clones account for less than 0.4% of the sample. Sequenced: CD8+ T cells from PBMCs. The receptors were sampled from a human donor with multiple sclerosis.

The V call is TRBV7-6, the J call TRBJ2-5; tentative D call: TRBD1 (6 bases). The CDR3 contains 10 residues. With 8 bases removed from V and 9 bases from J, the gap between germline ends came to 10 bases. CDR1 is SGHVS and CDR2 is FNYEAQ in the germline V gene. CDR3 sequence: CASEGEAQYF. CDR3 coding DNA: TGTGCCAGCGAGGGGGAAGCCCAGTACTTC.

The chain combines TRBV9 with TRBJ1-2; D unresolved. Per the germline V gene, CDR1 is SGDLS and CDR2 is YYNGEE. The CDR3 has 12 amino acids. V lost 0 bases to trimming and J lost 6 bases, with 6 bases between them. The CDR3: CASSVGGHGYTF. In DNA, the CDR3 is TGTGCCAGCAGCGTAGGGGGTCATGGCTACACCTTC.

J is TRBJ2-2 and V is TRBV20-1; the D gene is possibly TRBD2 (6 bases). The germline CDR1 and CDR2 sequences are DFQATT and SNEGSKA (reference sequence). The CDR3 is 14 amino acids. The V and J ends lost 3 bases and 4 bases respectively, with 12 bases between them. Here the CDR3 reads CSASAGSGTGELFF. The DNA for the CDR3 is TGCAGTGCTAGCGCCGGGAGTGGCACCGGGGAGCTGTTTTTT.

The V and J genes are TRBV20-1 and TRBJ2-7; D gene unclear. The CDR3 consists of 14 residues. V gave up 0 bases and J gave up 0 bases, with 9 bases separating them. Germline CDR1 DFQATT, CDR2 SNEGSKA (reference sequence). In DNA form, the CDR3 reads TGCAGTGCTAGAGATTATCAGGACTCCTACGAGCAGTACTTC. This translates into CSARDYQDSYEQYF.

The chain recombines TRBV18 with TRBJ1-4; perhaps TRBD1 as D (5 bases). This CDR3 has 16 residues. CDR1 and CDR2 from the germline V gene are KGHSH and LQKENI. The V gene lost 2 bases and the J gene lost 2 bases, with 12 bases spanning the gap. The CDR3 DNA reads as TGTGCCAGCTCACCAGACCGGGGGAGGACTAATGAAAAACTGTTTTTT. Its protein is CASSPDRGRTNEKLFF.

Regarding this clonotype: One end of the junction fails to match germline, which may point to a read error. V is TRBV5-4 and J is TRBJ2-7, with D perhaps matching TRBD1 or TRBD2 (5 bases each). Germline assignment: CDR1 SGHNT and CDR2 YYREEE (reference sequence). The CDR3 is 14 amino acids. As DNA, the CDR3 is TGTACCAGCAGCCCGGGGACGGGCCCCTACGAGCAGTACTTC. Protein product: CTSSPGTGPYEQYF.

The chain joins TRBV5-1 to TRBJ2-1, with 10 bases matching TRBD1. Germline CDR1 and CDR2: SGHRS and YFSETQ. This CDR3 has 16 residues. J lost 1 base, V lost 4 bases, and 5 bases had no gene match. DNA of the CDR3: TGCGCCAGCAGCGGGGACAGGGGCGCGTCCTACAATGAGCAGTTCTTC. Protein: CASSGDRGASYNEQFF.

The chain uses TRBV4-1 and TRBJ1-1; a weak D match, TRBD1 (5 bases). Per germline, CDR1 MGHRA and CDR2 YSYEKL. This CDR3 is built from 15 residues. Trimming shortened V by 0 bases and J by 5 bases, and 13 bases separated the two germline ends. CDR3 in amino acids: CASSQEGGVRTEAFF. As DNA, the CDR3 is TGCGCCAGCAGCCAAGAGGGGGGGGTCCGAACTGAAGCTTTCTTT.

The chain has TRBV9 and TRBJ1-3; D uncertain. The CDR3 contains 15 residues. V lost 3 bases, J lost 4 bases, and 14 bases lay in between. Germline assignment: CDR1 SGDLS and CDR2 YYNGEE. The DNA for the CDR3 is TGTGCCAGCAGCGAACTCGAGGGCCTCGGAAACACCATATATTTT. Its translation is CASSELEGLGNTIYF.

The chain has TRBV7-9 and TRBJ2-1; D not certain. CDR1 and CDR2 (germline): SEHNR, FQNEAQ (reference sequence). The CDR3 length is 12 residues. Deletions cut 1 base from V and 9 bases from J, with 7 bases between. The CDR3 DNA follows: TGTGCCAGCAGCTTAGGGGTGATTGAGCAGTTCTTC. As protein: CASSLGVIEQFF.

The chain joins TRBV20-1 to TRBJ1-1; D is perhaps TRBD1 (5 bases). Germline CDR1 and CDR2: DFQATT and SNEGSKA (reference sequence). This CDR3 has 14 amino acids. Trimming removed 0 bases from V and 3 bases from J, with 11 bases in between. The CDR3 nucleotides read TGCAGTGCTAGAGAGTCCGTGGGGGACACTGAAGCTTTCTTT. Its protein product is CSARESVGDTEAFF.

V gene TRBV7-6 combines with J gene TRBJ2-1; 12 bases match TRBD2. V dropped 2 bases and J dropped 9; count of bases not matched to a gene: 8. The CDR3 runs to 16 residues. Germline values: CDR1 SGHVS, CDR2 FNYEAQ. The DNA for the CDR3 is TGTGCCAGCAGCTTAACCCCTAGCGGGAGGGCCAGTGAGCAGTTCTTC. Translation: CASSLTPSGRASEQFF.

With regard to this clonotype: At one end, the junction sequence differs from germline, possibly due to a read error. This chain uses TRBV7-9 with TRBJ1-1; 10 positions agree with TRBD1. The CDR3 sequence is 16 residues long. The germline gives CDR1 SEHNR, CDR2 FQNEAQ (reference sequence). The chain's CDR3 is CASSFRDRGLNTKAFF. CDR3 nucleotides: TGTGCCAGCAGCTTCCGGGACAGGGGACTGAACACTAAAGCTTTCTTT.

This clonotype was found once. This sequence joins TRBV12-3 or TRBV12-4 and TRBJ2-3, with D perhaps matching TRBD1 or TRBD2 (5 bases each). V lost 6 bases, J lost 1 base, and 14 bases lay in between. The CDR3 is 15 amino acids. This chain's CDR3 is CASSLRLGGTDTQYF. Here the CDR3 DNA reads TGTGCCAGCAGCCTCCGCTTGGGGGGCACAGATACGCAGTATTTT.

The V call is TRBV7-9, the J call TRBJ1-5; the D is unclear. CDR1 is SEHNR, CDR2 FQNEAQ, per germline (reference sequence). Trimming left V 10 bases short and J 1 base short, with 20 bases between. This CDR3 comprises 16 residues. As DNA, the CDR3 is TGTGCCACCGGTCCCCTACGAAAAGTGAGCAATCAGCCCCAGCATTTT. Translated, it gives CATGPLRKVSNQPQHF. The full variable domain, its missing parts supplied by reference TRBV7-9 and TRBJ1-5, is DTGVSQNPRHKITKRGQNVTFRCDPISEHNRLYWYRQTLGQGPEFLTYFQNEAQLEKSRLLSDRFSAERPKGSFSTLEIQRTEQGDSAMYLCATGPLRKVSNQPQHFGDGTRLSIL.

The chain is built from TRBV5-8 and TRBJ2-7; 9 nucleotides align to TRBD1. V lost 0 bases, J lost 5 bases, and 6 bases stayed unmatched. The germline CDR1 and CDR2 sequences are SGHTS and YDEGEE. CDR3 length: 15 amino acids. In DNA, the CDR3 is TGTGCCAGCAGCTTGGGACAGGGGGAGCTGGACGAGCAGTACGTC. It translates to CASSLGQGELDEQYV.

CDR3 sequence: CASSYQPGGNQPQHF. The DNA for the CDR3 is TGTGCCAGCAGTTACCAGCCAGGGGGCAATCAGCCCCAGCATTTT. The chain combines TRBV6-2 or TRBV6-3 with TRBJ1-5; possible D gene TRBD1, 6 bases. This CDR3 has 15 residues. V was trimmed by 2 bases and J by 2 bases, leaving 10 bases between them. Germline V gene sequence: CDR1 MNHEY, CDR2 SVGEGT.